These T cell receptor beta chains were read from a single sample in a study of shared clonotypes between healthy human individuals. Profiling relied on immunoSEQ multiplex PCR, and the TCRdb table lists in-frame clones only, not all of them. The table lists some 300,000 clones, roughly 80% of them singletons. The sequenced sample consisted of memory CD4+ T cells sorted from blood. All receptors derive from a man aged 25 to 40 in good health. Both conserved end residues are part of each CDR3. Each record gives: V gene, clone size, J gene, D gene, CDR3 DNA, CDR3 protein. D genes are given only for firm matches. Clone sizes are given selectively: once, few, many, or a class where the clone is expanded.

TRBV14	many	TRBJ2-5	TRBD1	TGTGCCAGCAGCCACATTGGACAGGGGCAAGAGACCCAGTACTTC	CASSHIGQGQETQYF
TRBV5-6	-	TRBJ2-1	TRBD1	TGTGCCAGCAGCTTGCCGCCGGGACAGGGAAGCAATGAGCAGTTCTTC	CASSLPPGQGSNEQFF
TRBV5-8	-	TRBJ1-5	TRBD1	TGTGCCAGCAGCTTCGACAGGGATCAGCCCCAGCATTTT	CASSFDRDQPQHF
TRBV5-5	few	TRBJ2-3	-	TGTGCCAGCACCGAGGGGGTGGTAGATACGCAGTATTTT	CASTEGVVDTQYF
TRBV7-2	once	TRBJ1-2	TRBD1	TGTGCCAGCAGCTCCCCGGGACAGGGAAATGGCTACACCTTC	CASSSPGQGNGYTF
TRBV19	-	TRBJ2-1	TRBD2	TGTGCCAGCCGAAACAGGGGGCCCGGACTAGCGGGAGGGTCCCAAGAGCAGTTCTTC	CASRNRGPGLAGGSQEQFF
TRBV5-1	-	TRBJ2-2	TRBD2	TGCGCCAGCAGCTTGGGGGACTACGGGACCGGGGAGCTGTTTTTT	CASSLGDYGTGELFF
TRBV5-8	-	TRBJ1-1	TRBD1	TGTGCCAGCAGCTTGATGGCAGGGGGCGGCGGAACTGAAGCTTTCTTT	CASSLMAGGGGTEAFF
TRBV18	-	TRBJ1-2	-	TGTGCCAGCTCACCGCTTGGAACGAATGGCTACACCTTC	CASSPLGTNGYTF
TRBV9	-	TRBJ2-1	-	TGTGCCAGCAGCGTAGGCCCGGACATAAGTTGGGGCAATGAGCAGTTCTTC	CASSVGPDISWGNEQFF
TRBV7-8	-	TRBJ2-3	-	TGTGCCTGCGCCCCCGGCACAGATACGCAGTATTTT	CACAPGTDTQYF
TRBV10-2	-	TRBJ2-3	TRBD2	TGCGCCAGCAATCGCGCTTTAGCGGGACTTGTAGATACGCAGTATTTT	CASNRALAGLVDTQYF
TRBV7-9	-	TRBJ2-5	TRBD1	TGTGCCAGCAGCTCTCAAACAGGGGCCGGAGAGACCCAGTACTTC	CASSSQTGAGETQYF
TRBV6-1	-	TRBJ1-1	-	TGTGCCAGCAGTGGAGGGGGGGCTGAAGCTTTCTTT	CASSGGGAEAFF
TRBV4-2	few	TRBJ2-2	-	TGTGCCAGCAGCCAAGCGGTCGGGGAGCTGTTTTTT	CASSQAVGELFF
TRBV5-4	-	TRBJ2-5	-	TGTGCCAGCAGCTTGGGCCCAGGGATAGAGACCCAGTACTTC	CASSLGPGIETQYF
TRBV6-5	-	TRBJ2-3	-	TGTGCCAGCAGGCGGGACGCTCCTTCAGATACGCAGTATTTT	CASRRDAPSDTQYF
TRBV10-1	once	TRBJ2-2	TRBD1	TGCGCCAGCAGTGGACAGGGGGCGAACACCGGGGAGCTGTTTTTT	CASSGQGANTGELFF
TRBV6-1	many	TRBJ2-1	-	TGTGCCAGCAGCTGGCAGGGCTACAATGAGCAGTTCTTC	CASSWQGYNEQFF
TRBV4-1	-	TRBJ2-3	-	TGCGCCAGCAGTGGTGGGTTGGACACCGATACGCAGTATTTT	CASSGGLDTDTQYF
TRBV11-3	-	TRBJ2-5	-	TGTGCCAGCAGCTTCGCGACAGGTCTACAAGAGACCCAGTACTTC	CASSFATGLQETQYF
TRBV7-9	-	TRBJ2-7	-	TGTGCCAGCAGCTGGGGGACCTACGAGCAGTACTTC	CASSWGTYEQYF
TRBV19	-	TRBJ2-2	-	TGTGCCAGCGGACTATGGGAGAACACCGGGGAGCTGTTTTTT	CASGLWENTGELFF
TRBV29-1	once	TRBJ2-7	TRBD2	TGCAGCGTTGAAGGCGGGAGTAGCGAGCAGTACTTC	CSVEGGSSEQYF
TRBV27	-	TRBJ2-1	-	TGTGCCAGCAGTAGGGATAACGCCTACAATGAGCAGTTCTTC	CASSRDNAYNEQFF
TRBV28	few	TRBJ1-1	TRBD1	TGTGCCAGCTGGGCGACAGGGACAGAAGCTTTCTTT	CASWATGTEAFF
TRBV6-1	few	TRBJ1-5	-	TGTGCCAGCAGTCAAAATCAGCCCCAGCATTTT	CASSQNQPQHF
TRBV21-1	-	TRBJ2-5	-	TGTGCCAGCAGCTCACACAACCAAGAGACCCAGTACTTC	CASSSHNQETQYF